The clone carrying this TCR beta chain was detected many times. What it binds is unknown. These data belong to a study of T cells in Graves' hyperthyroidism and ophthalmopathy. Overall study results and limits: The model's output predicted ophthalmopathy at a median of roughly 6.9 months prior to onset. The majority of expanded thyroid clonotypes above 0.001 also appeared in blood.

The investigators amplified TCR beta CDR3 regions from RNA transcripts. A set of HTBI primers served as the primers for a first-round RT-PCR of the TCR CDR3. Via MiXCR, TCRdb re-called the multiplex PCR reads, giving one row per CDR3 protein. The sample lists 500,000 or so distinct CDR3 sequences, 15% to 20% occurring once. V was clipped by 5 bases and J by 4 bases, with 14 bases between them. From germline, CDR1 is MDHEN and CDR2 SYDVKM. The CDR3 consists of 14 residues. Exclusion of patients followed from uncontrolled infection, other autoimmune disease, pregnancy or lactation. Every diagnosis used clinical symptoms, serum thyroxine and TRAb, thyroid ultrasound and orbital computed tomography.

Sequencing input: blood. The chain joins TRBV28 to TRBJ1-2, with D unclear. The TCR comes from a woman between 18 and 29 years old with Graves' ophthalmopathy. Written as DNA, the CDR3 is TGTGCCAGCAGTCCCCTATACCTCCCCTATGGCTACACCTTC. Its protein is CASSPLYLPYGYTF.